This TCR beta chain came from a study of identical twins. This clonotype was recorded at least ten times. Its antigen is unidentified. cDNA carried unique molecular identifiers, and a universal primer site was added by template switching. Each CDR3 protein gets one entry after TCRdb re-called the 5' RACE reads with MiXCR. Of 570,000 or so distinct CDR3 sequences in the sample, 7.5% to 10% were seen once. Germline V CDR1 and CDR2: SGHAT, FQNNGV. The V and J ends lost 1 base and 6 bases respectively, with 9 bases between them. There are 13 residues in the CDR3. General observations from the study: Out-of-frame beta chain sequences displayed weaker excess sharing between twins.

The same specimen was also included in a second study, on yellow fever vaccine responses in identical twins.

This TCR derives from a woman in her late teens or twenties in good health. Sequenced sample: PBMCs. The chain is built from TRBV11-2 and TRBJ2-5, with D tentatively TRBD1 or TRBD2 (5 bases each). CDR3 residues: CASSLARDQTQYF. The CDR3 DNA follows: TGTGCCAGCAGCTTAGCCAGGGACCAGACCCAGTACTTC.